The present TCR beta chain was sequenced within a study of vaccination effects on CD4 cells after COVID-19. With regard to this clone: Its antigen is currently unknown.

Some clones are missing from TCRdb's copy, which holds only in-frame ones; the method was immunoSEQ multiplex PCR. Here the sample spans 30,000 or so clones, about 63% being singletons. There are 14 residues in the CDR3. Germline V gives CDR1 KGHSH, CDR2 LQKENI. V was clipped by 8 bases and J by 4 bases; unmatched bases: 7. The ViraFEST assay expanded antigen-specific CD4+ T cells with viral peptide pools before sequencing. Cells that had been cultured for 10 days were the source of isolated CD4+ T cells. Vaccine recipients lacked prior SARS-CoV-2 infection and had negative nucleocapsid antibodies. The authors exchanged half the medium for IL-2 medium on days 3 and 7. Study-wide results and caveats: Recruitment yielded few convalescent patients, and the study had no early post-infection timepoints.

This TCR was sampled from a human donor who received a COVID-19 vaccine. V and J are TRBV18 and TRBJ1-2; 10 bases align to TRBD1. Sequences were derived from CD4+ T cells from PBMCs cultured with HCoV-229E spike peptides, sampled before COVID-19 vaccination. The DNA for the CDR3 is TGTGCCAGCACGGGACAGGGGATACCCTATGGCTACACCTTC. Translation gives CASTGQGIPYGYTF.